This TCR beta chain derives from a study of T cell responses to AZD1222 COVID-19 vaccine. The data were produced by immunoSEQ multiplex PCR, yet TCRdb's version contains in-frame clones alone and is incomplete. The sample lists about 140,000 clones; more than 80% were seen once. Germline values: CDR1 SGHTA, CDR2 FQGTGA. V trimming: 5 bases; J trimming: 1 base; junction bases outside the gene matches: 3. The CDR3 length is 15 residues. Sequencing used peripheral blood, obtained on day 0 of AZD1222 vaccination. The receptor comes from an adult in good health. The rearrangement links TRBV7-3 to TRBJ2-3, with TRBD1 matching over 10 bases. The CDR3 nucleotides are TGTGCCAGCAGCCCGGGACAGGGGCGCACAGATACGCAGTATTTT. Protein: CASSPGQGRTDTQYF.